This TCR beta chain was sequenced during a study of CD8 T cells in Susac syndrome. Reverse transcription used about 0.45 to 1 ug RNA and random hexamers. The TCR beta CDR3 was amplified by immunoSEQ multiplex PCR across 54 Vbeta, 13 Jbeta. TCRdb reprocessed the immunoSEQ multiplex PCR reads with MiXCR, giving one entry per CDR3 protein. Here the sample spans about 180,000 distinct CDR3 sequences, 90% to 97% being singletons. CDR1 is LGHNA, CDR2 YSLEER, per germline. V was trimmed by 0 bases and J by 8 bases, leaving 11 bases between them. The CDR3 has 14 amino acids. From blood CD8+ and CD4+ T cells, the TCR beta chain was sequenced. The multiple sclerosis control cohort comprised treatment-naive individuals presenting with stable or active relapsing-remitting disease. It was negative isolation that provided the CD8+ and CD4+ T cells, whereas TEMRA cells were enriched by FACS.

J is TRBJ1-5 and V is TRBV4-3, with D perhaps matching TRBD1 (5 bases). The sequence came from a human donor with multiple sclerosis. Material for sequencing was CD4+ T cells from PBMCs. CDR3 nucleotides: TGCGCCAGCAGCCAAGATGACAGCAGAAAGCCCCAGCATTTT. Translated: CASSQDDSRKPQHF.